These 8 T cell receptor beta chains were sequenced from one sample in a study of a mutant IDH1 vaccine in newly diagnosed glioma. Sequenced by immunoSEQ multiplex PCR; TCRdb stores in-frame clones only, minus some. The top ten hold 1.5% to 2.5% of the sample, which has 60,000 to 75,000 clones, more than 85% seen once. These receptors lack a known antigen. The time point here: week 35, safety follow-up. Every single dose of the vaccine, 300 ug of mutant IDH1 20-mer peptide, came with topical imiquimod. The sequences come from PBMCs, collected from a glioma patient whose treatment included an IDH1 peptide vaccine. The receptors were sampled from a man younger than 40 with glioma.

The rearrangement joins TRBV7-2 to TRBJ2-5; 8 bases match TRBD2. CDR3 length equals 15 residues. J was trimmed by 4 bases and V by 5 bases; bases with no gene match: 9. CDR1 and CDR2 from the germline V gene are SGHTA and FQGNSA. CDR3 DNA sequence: TGTGCCAGCAGCGTAGGCCGGGGGGGCCCAGAGACCCAGTACTTC. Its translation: CASSVGRGGPETQYF.

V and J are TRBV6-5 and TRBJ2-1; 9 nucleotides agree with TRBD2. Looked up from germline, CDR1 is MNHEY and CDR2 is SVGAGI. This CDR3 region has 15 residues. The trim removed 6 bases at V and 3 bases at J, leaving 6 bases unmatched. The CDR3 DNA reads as TGTGCCAGCAGCTTGACTAGCGGATTCTACAATGAGCAGTTCTTC. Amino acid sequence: CASSLTSGFYNEQFF.

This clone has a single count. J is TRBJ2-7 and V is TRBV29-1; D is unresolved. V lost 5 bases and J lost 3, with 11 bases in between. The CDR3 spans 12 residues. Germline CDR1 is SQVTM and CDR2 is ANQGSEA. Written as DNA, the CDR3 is TGCAGCGTTTTGACAACCAGCTACGAGCAGTACTTC. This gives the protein CSVLTTSYEQYF.

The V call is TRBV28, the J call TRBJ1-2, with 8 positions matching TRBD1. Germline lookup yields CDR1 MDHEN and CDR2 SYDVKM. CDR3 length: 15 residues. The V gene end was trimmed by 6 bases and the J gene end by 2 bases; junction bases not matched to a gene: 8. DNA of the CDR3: TGTGCCAGCAGCCCATGGGACAGGAGAAACTATGGCTACACCTTC. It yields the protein CASSPWDRRNYGYTF.

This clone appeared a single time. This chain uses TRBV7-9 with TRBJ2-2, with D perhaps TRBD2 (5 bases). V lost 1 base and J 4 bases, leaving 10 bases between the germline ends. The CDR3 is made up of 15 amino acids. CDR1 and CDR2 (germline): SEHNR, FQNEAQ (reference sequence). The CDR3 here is CASSLVGLATGELFF. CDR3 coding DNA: TGTGCCAGCAGCTTAGTAGGGCTAGCCACCGGGGAGCTGTTTTTT. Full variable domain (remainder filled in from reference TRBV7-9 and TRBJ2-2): DTGVSQNPRHKITKRGQNVTFRCDPISEHNRLYWYRQTLGQGPEFLTYFQNEAQLEKSRLLSDRFSAERPKGSFSTLEIQRTEQGDSAMYLCASSLVGLATGELFFGEGSRLTVL.

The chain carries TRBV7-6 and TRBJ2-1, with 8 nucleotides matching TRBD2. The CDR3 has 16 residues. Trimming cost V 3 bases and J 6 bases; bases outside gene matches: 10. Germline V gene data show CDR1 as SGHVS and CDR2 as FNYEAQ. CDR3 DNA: TGTGCCAGCAGCTTCTACTACCAGCGGGAGTCCAATGAGCAGTTCTTC. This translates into CASSFYYQRESNEQFF.

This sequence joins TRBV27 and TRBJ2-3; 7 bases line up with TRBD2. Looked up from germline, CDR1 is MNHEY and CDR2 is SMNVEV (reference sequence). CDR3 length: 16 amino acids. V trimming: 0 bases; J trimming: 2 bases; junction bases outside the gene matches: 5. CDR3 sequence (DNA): TGTGCCAGCAGTTTATCGTGGGGGGGTATCACAGATACGCAGTATTTT. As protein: CASSLSWGGITDTQYF.

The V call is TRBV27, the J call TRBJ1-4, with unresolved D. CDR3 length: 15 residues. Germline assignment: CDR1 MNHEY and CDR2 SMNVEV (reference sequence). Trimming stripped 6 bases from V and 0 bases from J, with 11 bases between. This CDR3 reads CASSLAFATNEKLFF. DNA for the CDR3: TGTGCCAGCAGCCTCGCTTTTGCAACTAATGAAAAACTGTTTTTT.